The present TCR beta chain was sequenced within a study of CD8 T cells in ankylosing spondylitis. General observations from the study: One TCR beta motif, made up of eight highly homologous variants, appeared characteristic of ankylosing spondylitis blood. Significant enrichment of disease-linked clones was reported in matched ankylosing spondylitis synovial fluid. Relatively scarce in peripheral blood, disease-linked clones were CD8+.

From germline, CDR1 is GTSNPN and CDR2 SVGIG (reference sequence). This CDR3 is built from 15 residues. With 2 bases clipped from V and 4 bases from J, the junction kept 11 bases outside the gene matches. About this clonotype: Antigen unknown.

As the method for making TCR beta libraries, quantitative 5'-RACE with molecular barcodes was used. Each CDR3 protein is one row after TCRdb ran MiXCR on the 5' RACE reads. The sample lists approximately 500,000 distinct CDR3 sequences, about 13% occurring once. The chain has TRBV30 and TRBJ2-7; 7 bases are shared with TRBD2. Sample: blood, either unsorted or a sorted T cell fraction (not recorded which). The sequence was collected from a male donor with ankylosing spondylitis. The CDR3 DNA sequence: TGTGCCTGGAGTCTCCCGGGCGGGAGTAGATACGAGCAGTACTTC. Translation gives CAWSLPGGSRYEQYF. Supplemented by reference TRBV30 and TRBJ2-7, the full variable domain reads SQTIHQWPATLVQPVGSPLSLECTVEGTSNPNLYWYRQAAGRGLQLLFYSVGIGQISSEVPQNLSASRPQDRQFILSSKKLLLSDSGFYLCAWSLPGGSRYEQYFGPGTRLTVT.